A single sample is the source of the 11 T cell receptor beta chains below, sequenced in a study of cytomegalovirus exposure and HLA in healthy donors. The PCR used 60 Vbeta and 13 Jbeta primers. Assay used: immunoSEQ multiplex PCR; TCRdb lists only in-frame clones, some missing. This sample has some 200,000 clones, with around four fifths found just once. What was sequenced was PBMCs. The receptors derive from a woman in her thirties or forties in good health and CMV-seronegative.

CDR3 sequence: CASSPTGGAEAFF. CDR3 in DNA: TGTGCCAGCTCACCGACAGGGGGGGCTGAAGCTTTCTTT. The V call is TRBV18, the J call TRBJ1-1; 9 bases fit TRBD1. The V and J ends lost 3 bases and 6 bases, in that order; junction bases with no gene match: 2. The CDR3 spans 13 residues. Germline CDR1 is KGHSH and CDR2 is LQKENI.

V gene TRBV5-4 combines with J gene TRBJ2-3; 10 nucleotides agree with TRBD2. The CDR3 runs 15 residues. J lost 4 bases, V lost 10 bases, and 12 bases had no gene match. Germline V gene data show CDR1 as SGHNT and CDR2 as YYREEE (reference sequence). In nucleotides, the CDR3 is TGTGCCTCTTGGAGCGGGGGGGCAGACTCAGATACGCAGTATTTT. It translates to CASWSGGADSDTQYF.

This rearrangement joins TRBV18 to TRBJ2-4; 8 nucleotides agree with TRBD1. Germline CDR1 KGHSH, CDR2 LQKENI. Trimming at V came to 4 bases and at J to 8 bases, leaving 7 bases not matched to a gene. The CDR3 runs 14 residues. The CDR3 coding sequence is TGTGCCAGCTCACAGGAAACAGGGGGAGACATTCAGTACTTC. Protein product: CASSQETGGDIQYF. Combining the CDR3 with reference TRBV18 and TRBJ2-4 gives the whole variable domain NAGVMQNPRHLVRRRGQEARLRCSPMKGHSHVYWYRQLPEEGLKFMVYLQKENIIDESGMPKERFSAEFPKEGPSILRIQQVVRGDSAAYFCASSQETGGDIQYFGAGTRLSVL.

The V call is TRBV19, the J call TRBJ1-4; maybe TRBD1 (5 bases). The CDR3 extends over 15 amino acids. The V and J ends lost 3 bases and 4 bases respectively, with 12 bases between them. CDR1 and CDR2 from the germline V gene are LNHDA and SQIVND (reference sequence). CDR3 in amino acids: CASSMSQGLNEKLFF. The CDR3 DNA is TGTGCCAGTAGTATGAGCCAGGGACTTAATGAAAAACTGTTTTTT.

The DNA of the CDR3 is TGTGCCAGCAGCTCCGGGGGGGGCGGGACCGGGGAGCTGTTTTTT. Its translation is CASSSGGGGTGELFF. The J gene is TRBJ2-2, the V gene TRBV5-4, with 8 positions matching TRBD2. This CDR3 has 15 amino acids. With 3 bases clipped from V and 5 bases from J, the junction kept 6 bases outside the gene matches. Germline values: CDR1 SGHNT, CDR2 YYREEE (reference sequence).

This chain connects TRBV7-3 to TRBJ1-2, with D perhaps TRBD1 (5 bases). CDR1 is SGHTA and CDR2 is FQGTGA in the germline V gene. The CDR3 spans 14 residues. V lost 2 bases and J lost 5, with 12 bases in between. In DNA form, the CDR3 reads TGTGCCAGCAGCTTACCAGGGAACGGTTATGGCTACACCTTC. Translating gives CASSLPGNGYGYTF.

V and J are TRBV6-4 and TRBJ1-1; 9 bases align to TRBD1. Losses at the gene ends were 9 bases for V and 1 base for J; bases not matched to a gene: 12. CDR3 length: 16 amino acids. The germline CDR1 and CDR2 sequences are MRHNA and SNTAGT. CDR3 bases: TGTGCCAGTCGTTCCGGCACGGGACAGGGGAACACTGAAGCTTTCTTT. As protein: CASRSGTGQGNTEAFF.

V usage is TRBV11-1 and J usage is TRBJ2-5, with TRBD2 identical over 7 bases. J gave up 4 bases and V 3 bases, and 11 bases lay outside the gene matches. The germline gives CDR1 SGHAT, CDR2 FQDESV (reference sequence). The CDR3 has 16 amino acids. Here the CDR3 DNA reads TGTGCCAGCAGCTTCCTCGCAGAGGGAGGGGTAGAGACCCAGTACTTC. It encodes CASSFLAEGGVETQYF. Based on the CDR3 plus reference TRBV11-1 and TRBJ2-5, the full variable domain is EAEVAQSPRYKITEKSQAVAFWCDPISGHATLYWYRQILGQGPELLVQFQDESVVDDSQLPKDRFSAERLKGVDSTLKIQPAELGDSAMYLCASSFLAEGGVETQYFGPGTRLLVL.

The chain couples TRBV30 to TRBJ1-2; TRBD1 agrees at 9 bases. Germline V lookup: CDR1 GTSNPN, CDR2 SVGIG (reference sequence). This CDR3 spans 13 amino acids. The ends lost 1 base at V and 6 bases at J; junction bases unmatched: 3. As DNA, the CDR3 is TGTGCCTGGAGTGAAGGGACAGGGCATGGCTACACCTTC. Protein: CAWSEGTGHGYTF.

The rearrangement uses TRBV6-6 and TRBJ1-5, with 7 bases matching TRBD1. The CDR3 extends over 13 amino acids. Germline V CDR1 and CDR2: MNHNY, SVGAGI (reference sequence). After removal of 8 bases from V and 3 bases from J, the junction contained 4 bases not matched to a gene. The CDR3 nucleotides read TGTGCCAGCCTACAGGGGACCAATCAGCCCCAGCATTTT. Its protein is CASLQGTNQPQHF.

This chain connects TRBV30 to TRBJ2-6, with 12 positions matching TRBD1. Per germline, CDR1 GTSNPN and CDR2 SVGIG (reference sequence). This CDR3 contains 16 residues. V trimming: 7 bases; J trimming: 4 bases; junction bases outside the gene matches: 8. The CDR3 loop reads CASSGTGGYGANVLTF. In DNA, the CDR3 is TGTGCCTCTTCCGGGACAGGGGGCTACGGGGCCAACGTCCTGACTTTC.